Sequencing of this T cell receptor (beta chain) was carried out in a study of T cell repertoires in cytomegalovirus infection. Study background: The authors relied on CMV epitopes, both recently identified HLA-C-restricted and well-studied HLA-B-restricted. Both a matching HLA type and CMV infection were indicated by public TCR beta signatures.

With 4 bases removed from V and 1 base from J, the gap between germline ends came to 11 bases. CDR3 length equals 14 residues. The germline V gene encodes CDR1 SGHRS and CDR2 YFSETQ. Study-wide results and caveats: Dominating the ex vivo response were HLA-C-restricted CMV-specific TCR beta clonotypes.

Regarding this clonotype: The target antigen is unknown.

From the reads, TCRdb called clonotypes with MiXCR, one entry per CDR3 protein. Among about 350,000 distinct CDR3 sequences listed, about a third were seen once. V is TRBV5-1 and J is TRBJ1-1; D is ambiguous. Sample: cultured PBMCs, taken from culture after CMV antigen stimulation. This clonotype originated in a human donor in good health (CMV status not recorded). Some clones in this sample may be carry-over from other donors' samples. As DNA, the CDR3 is TGCGCCAGCAGCGATCGTCAGGAGAACACTGAAGCTTTCTTT. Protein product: CASSDRQENTEAFF.